This TCR beta chain was identified in a study of blood T cell repertoires in COVID-19. CDR1 and CDR2 from the germline V gene are SGHAT and FQNNGV. The CDR3 extends over 14 amino acids. V lost 4 bases, J lost 10 bases, and 8 bases stayed unmatched. Some clones are missing from TCRdb's copy, which holds only in-frame ones; the method was immunoSEQ multiplex PCR. Among about 270,000 clones listed, roughly four fifths were seen once. The clonotype was recovered from a woman in her 50s who had recovered from COVID-19. This chain connects TRBV11-2 to TRBJ2-1; 9 bases match TRBD1. The sample consisted of peripheral blood. CDR3 loop: CASSSGQGLGEQFF. DNA for the CDR3: TGTGCCAGCAGCTCTGGACAGGGGCTTGGGGAGCAGTTCTTC.